The count of the clone carrying this TCR beta chain is one. Its antigen is undetermined. V gave up 3 bases and J gave up 9 bases; unmatched junction bases: 8. The CDR3 is made up of 14 amino acids. Germline V lookup: CDR1 SGHVS, CDR2 FNYEAQ. The data are from a study of shared clonotypes between healthy human individuals. Study-level results: Richness estimates generally favored naive over memory subsets.

Clones were sequenced by immunoSEQ multiplex PCR, and TCRdb holds only the in-frame ones, with some missing. The table shows about 520,000 clones, with about 96% occurring only once. The sample was naive CD4+ T cells sorted from blood. Indicated subset: CD45RA+ positively selected. The TCR comes from a woman under 40 in good health. The rearrangement joins TRBV7-6 to TRBJ2-1; 7 nucleotides line up with TRBD2. The CDR3 sequence is CASSLRGGSGEQFF. The CDR3 DNA is TGTGCCAGCAGCTTGCGTGGCGGGAGCGGTGAGCAGTTCTTC.